Listed below are T cell receptor beta chains from one sample, sequenced in a study of blood T cell repertoires in COVID-19. The protocol was immunoSEQ multiplex PCR, while the TCRdb copy is restricted to in-frame clones and leaves out a portion. The sample includes some 60,000 clones, under 95% of them seen just once. Source material: peripheral blood. Every receptor here comes from a man aged 55 to 69 with acute or convalescent COVID-19. Both conserved end residues are part of each CDR3. A D gene is named only where the DNA matches it firmly. Part of the rows lack a size; the others show once, few, many or a class for expanded clones.

d_gene | j_gene | abundance | v_gene | CDR3aa | CDR3nt
- | TRBJ1-1 | - | TRBV7-7 | CASSPRRDAEAFF | TGTGCCAGCAGCCCCCGGCGGGACGCTGAAGCTTTCTTT
- | TRBJ1-5 | - | TRBV15 | CATSTGNTGHQPQHF | TGTGCCACCAGCACAGGGAACACAGGACATCAGCCCCAGCATTTT
TRBD1 | TRBJ1-1 | - | TRBV5-1 | CASSPTGQGGTEAFF | TGCGCCAGCAGCCCAACGGGACAGGGGGGCACTGAAGCTTTCTTT
- | TRBJ1-2 | - | TRBV29-1 | CSVTTNYGYTF | TGCAGCGTTACTACTAACTATGGCTACACCTTC
- | TRBJ2-5 | - | TRBV27 | CASSYLRGTKETQYF | TGTGCCAGCAGTTACCTCCGAGGTACTAAAGAGACCCAGTACTTC
TRBD1 | TRBJ2-5 | - | TRBV13 | CASSLGTGGLQETQYF | TGTGCCAGCAGCTTAGGCACAGGGGGTTTGCAAGAGACCCAGTACTTC
- | TRBJ1-1 | - | TRBV7-9 | CASSFSGSGTEAFF | TGTGCCAGCAGCTTTTCAGGGTCTGGCACTGAAGCTTTCTTT
- | TRBJ2-2 | - | TRBV18 | CASSLQGSTGELFF | TGTGCCAGCTCTCTACAGGGCAGCACCGGGGAGCTGTTTTTT
TRBD1 | TRBJ1-1 | - | TRBV5-4 | CASSFGQGQSEAFF | TGTGCCAGCAGCTTTGGACAGGGACAATCTGAAGCTTTCTTT
- | TRBJ1-2 | - | TRBV7-3 | CASSPDSNYGYTF | TGTGCCAGCAGCCCGGACAGCAACTATGGCTACACCTTC
- | TRBJ1-1 | once | TRBV9 | CASSVVGEGNTEAFF | TGTGCCAGCAGCGTAGTCGGGGAGGGGAACACTGAAGCTTTCTTT
TRBD1 | TRBJ1-6 | - | TRBV9 | CASSAGGFDSPLHF | TGTGCCAGCAGCGCAGGGGGCTTTGATTCACCCCTCCACTTT
- | TRBJ1-3 | - | TRBV5-1 | CASSSGSSGNTIYF | TGCGCCAGCAGCTCAGGATCAAGTGGAAACACCATATATTTT
- | TRBJ1-5 | - | TRBV19 | CASSTQGTNQPQHF | TGTGCCAGTAGTACTCAGGGGACCAATCAGCCCCAGCATTTT
- | TRBJ1-1 | medium-sized | TRBV7-9 | CASSSTPNTEAFF | TGTGCCAGCAGCTCCACACCGAACACTGAAGCTTTCTTT
- | TRBJ2-3 | - | TRBV11-3 | CASSETGRRRTDTQYF | TGTGCCAGCAGCGAAACAGGGCGACGACGCACAGATACGCAGTATTTT
TRBD1 | TRBJ2-5 | - | TRBV7-2 | CASSLARTGRETQYF | TGTGCCAGCAGCTTAGCCAGGACAGGGAGAGAGACCCAGTACTTC
TRBD2 | TRBJ2-3 | - | TRBV19 | CASRRGGSDTQYF | TGTGCCAGCCGGCGGGGGGGATCGGATACGCAGTATTTT
TRBD1 | TRBJ1-1 | - | TRBV5-1 | CASSSSTGLGTEAFF | TGCGCCAGCAGCTCGTCGACAGGGTTGGGCACTGAAGCTTTCTTT
- | TRBJ2-2 | - | TRBV2 | CASTTVGNTGELFF | TGTGCCAGCACCACAGTCGGAAACACCGGGGAGCTGTTTTTT
- | TRBJ2-6 | once | TRBV6-5 | CASSAGNGANVLTF | TGTGCCAGCAGCGCAGGGAACGGGGCCAACGTCCTGACTTTC
TRBD1 | TRBJ2-3 | few | TRBV27 | CASSLITGVVTDTQYF | TGTGCCAGCAGTTTAATAACAGGGGTAGTCACAGATACGCAGTATTTT
- | TRBJ2-5 | - | TRBV5-1 | CASSPTGETQYF | TGCGCCAGCAGCCCGACGGGTGAGACCCAGTACTTC
TRBD1 | TRBJ1-5 | - | TRBV4-1 | CASSRDRVSGGASNQPQHF | TGCGCCAGCAGCCGAGACAGGGTTTCGGGCGGAGCTAGCAATCAGCCCCAGCATTTT
TRBD1 | TRBJ2-1 | - | TRBV24-1 | CATSDPDRKNNEQFF | TGTGCCACCAGTGACCCGGACAGGAAAAACAATGAGCAGTTCTTC
TRBD1 | TRBJ2-7 | few | TRBV6-2/TRBV6-3 | CASSYSGTGVIYEQYF | TGTGCCAGCAGTTACTCCGGGACAGGGGTAATCTACGAGCAGTACTTC
- | TRBJ2-7 | - | TRBV7-2 | CASSLRLQDLQYF | TGTGCCAGCAGCCTAAGGTTACAGGACCTTCAGTACTTC
- | TRBJ2-1 | - | TRBV30 | CAWNRGSFYNEQFF | TGTGCCTGGAATCGAGGGAGTTTCTACAATGAGCAGTTCTTC
- | TRBJ1-3 | once | TRBV5-1 | CASGAGFGNTIYF | TGCGCCAGCGGGGCAGGGTTCGGAAACACCATATATTTT
TRBD1 | TRBJ2-5 | - | TRBV6-6 | CASTPDRGETQYF | TGTGCCAGCACCCCGGACAGGGGAGAGACCCAGTACTTC
- | TRBJ1-3 | - | TRBV5-1 | CASSLGGSSGAPGNTIYF | TGCGCCAGCAGCTTGGGGGGGTCTTCAGGGGCTCCTGGAAACACCATATATTTT
- | TRBJ1-4 | few | TRBV19 | CASSISGGEREKLFF | TGTGCCAGTAGTATTTCCGGAGGGGAGCGTGAAAAACTGTTTTTT
- | TRBJ2-1 | - | TRBV7-2 | CASSLDISLQFF | TGTGCCAGCAGCTTAGACATCTCCCTGCAGTTCTTC
- | TRBJ1-1 | - | TRBV7-9 | CASSLQGFGTEAFF | TGTGCCAGCAGCTTACAGGGGTTCGGCACTGAAGCTTTCTTT
- | TRBJ1-6 | - | TRBV7-9 | CASSLDKYNSPLHF | TGTGCCAGCAGCTTAGACAAGTATAATTCACCCCTCCACTTT
- | TRBJ2-5 | - | TRBV6-6 | CASSLRRDSLDAQYF | TGTGCCAGCAGTTTGCGCCGGGACTCCCTGGATGCCCAGTACTTC
- | TRBJ1-1 | - | TRBV2 | CASSPGQMNTEAFF | TGTGCCAGCAGCCCAGGACAGATGAACACTGAAGCTTTCTTT
- | TRBJ2-2 | - | TRBV5-5 | CASSFTPAGELFF | TGTGCCAGCAGCTTTACCCCGGCCGGGGAGCTGTTTTTT
- | TRBJ1-4 | - | TRBV18 | CASSGQNNEKLFF | TGTGCCAGCTCAGGGCAGAATAATGAAAAACTGTTTTTT
- | TRBJ1-2 | - | TRBV24-1 | CATNRSVRQDYGYTF | TGTGCCACCAATAGATCTGTGAGACAAGACTATGGCTACACCTTC
TRBD1 | TRBJ1-6 | - | TRBV3-1/TRBV3-2 | CASSQGGQGSSPLHF | TGTGCCAGCAGCCAAGGAGGACAGGGATCATCACCCCTCCACTTT
- | TRBJ1-1 | - | TRBV5-6 | CASSLTVNTEAFF | TGTGCCAGCAGCTTGACAGTGAACACTGAAGCTTTCTTT
TRBD1 | TRBJ1-6 | - | TRBV2 | CASSEVGQGGGSPLHF | TGTGCCAGCAGTGAAGTGGGACAGGGTGGGGGTTCACCCCTCCACTTT
- | TRBJ1-4 | once | TRBV30 | CAWSVLGLRANEKLFF | TGTGCCTGGAGTGTACTGGGCCTTCGAGCTAATGAAAAACTGTTTTTT
- | TRBJ1-1 | - | TRBV19 | CASSTFSGTEAFF | TGTGCCAGTAGTACCTTCAGTGGCACTGAAGCTTTCTTT
TRBD1 | TRBJ1-6 | - | TRBV7-9 | CASSSDRESWNSPLHF | TGTGCCAGCAGCTCGGACAGGGAAAGTTGGAATTCACCCCTCCACTTT
- | TRBJ2-7 | once | TRBV5-1 | CASSLKQAAAGYEQYF | TGCGCCAGCAGCTTGAAACAGGCGGCGGCAGGGTACGAGCAGTACTTC
TRBD1 | TRBJ2-1 | - | TRBV7-6 | CASSPTGTGPNEQFF | TGTGCCAGCAGCCCAACCGGGACAGGGCCTAATGAGCAGTTCTTC
TRBD1 | TRBJ1-2 | - | TRBV27 | CASGQGAEYGYTF | TGTGCCAGCGGGCAGGGGGCGGAGTATGGCTACACCTTC
TRBD2 | TRBJ2-7 | - | TRBV6-6 | CASSDPGGNTYEQYF | TGTGCCAGCAGCGACCCCGGGGGGAATACCTACGAGCAGTACTTC
TRBD2 | TRBJ2-1 | - | TRBV7-3 | CASSRAGASYNEQFF | TGTGCCAGCAGCCGAGCGGGGGCCTCCTACAATGAGCAGTTCTTC